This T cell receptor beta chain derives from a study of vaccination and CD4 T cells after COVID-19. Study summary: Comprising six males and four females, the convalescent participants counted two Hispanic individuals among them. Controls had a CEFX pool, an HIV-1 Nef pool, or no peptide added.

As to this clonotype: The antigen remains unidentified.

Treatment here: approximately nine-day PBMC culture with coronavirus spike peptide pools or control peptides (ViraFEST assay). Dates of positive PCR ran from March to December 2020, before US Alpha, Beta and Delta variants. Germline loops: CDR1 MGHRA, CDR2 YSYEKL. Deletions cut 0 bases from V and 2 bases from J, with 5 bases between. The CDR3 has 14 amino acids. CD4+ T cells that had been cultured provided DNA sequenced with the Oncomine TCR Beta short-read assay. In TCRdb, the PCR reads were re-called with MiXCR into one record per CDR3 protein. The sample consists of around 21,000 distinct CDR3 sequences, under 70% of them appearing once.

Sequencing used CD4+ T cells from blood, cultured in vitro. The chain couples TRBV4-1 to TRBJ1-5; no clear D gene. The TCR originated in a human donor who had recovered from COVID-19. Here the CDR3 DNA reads TGCGCCAGCAGCCAAGAGCCCGGCAATCAGCCCCAGCATTTT. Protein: CASSQEPGNQPQHF.